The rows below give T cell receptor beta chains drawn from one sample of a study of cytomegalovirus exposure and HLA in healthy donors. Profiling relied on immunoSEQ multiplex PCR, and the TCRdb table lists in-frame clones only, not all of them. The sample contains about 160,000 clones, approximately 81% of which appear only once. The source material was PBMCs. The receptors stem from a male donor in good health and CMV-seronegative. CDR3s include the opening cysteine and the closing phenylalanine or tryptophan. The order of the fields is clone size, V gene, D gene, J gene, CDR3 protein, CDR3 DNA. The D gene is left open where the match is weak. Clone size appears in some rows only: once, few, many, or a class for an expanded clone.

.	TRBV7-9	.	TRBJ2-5	CSSSTGQETQYF	TGTTCCAGCAGCACAGGACAAGAGACCCAGTACTTC
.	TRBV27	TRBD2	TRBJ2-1	CASRASGGTYNEQFF	TGTGCCAGCAGGGCTAGCGGGGGAACTTACAATGAGCAGTTCTTC
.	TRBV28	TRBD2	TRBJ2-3	CASTSGGSDTDTQYF	TGTGCCAGCACCAGCGGGGGTAGCGACACAGATACGCAGTATTTT
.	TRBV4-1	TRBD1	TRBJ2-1	CASSRPGQGPYNEQFF	TGCGCCAGCAGCCGACCGGGACAGGGGCCTTACAATGAGCAGTTCTTC
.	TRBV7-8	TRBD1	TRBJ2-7	CASSRGQDYEQYF	TGTGCCAGCAGCCGCGGACAGGACTACGAGCAGTACTTC
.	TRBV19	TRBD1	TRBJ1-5	CASSIRDRGALWPQHF	TGTGCCAGTAGTATACGGGACAGGGGCGCTTTGTGGCCCCAGCATTTT
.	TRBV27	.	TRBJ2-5	CASSLPGRETQYF	TGTGCCAGCAGTTTACCAGGGCGAGAGACCCAGTACTTC
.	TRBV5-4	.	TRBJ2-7	CASSLGPRFPGEQYF	TGTGCCAGCAGCTTGGGACCCAGGTTCCCTGGCGAGCAGTACTTC
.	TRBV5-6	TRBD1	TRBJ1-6	CASSRQGGSPLHF	TGTGCCAGCAGTCGACAGGGCGGTTCACCCCTCCACTTT
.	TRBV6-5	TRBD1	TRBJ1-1	CASIKTGEYTEAFF	TGTGCCAGCATCAAGACAGGGGAATACACTGAAGCTTTCTTT
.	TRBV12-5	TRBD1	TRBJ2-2	CASGLVGTGGYPGELFF	TGTGCTAGTGGTTTGGTAGGGACAGGGGGCTATCCCGGGGAGCTGTTTTTT
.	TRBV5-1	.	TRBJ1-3	CASSLGQASGNTIYF	TGCGCCAGCAGCTTGGGTCAGGCGAGTGGAAACACCATATATTTT
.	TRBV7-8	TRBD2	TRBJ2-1	CASSPQRGSYNEQFF	TGTGCCAGCAGCCCGCAGCGGGGATCCTACAATGAGCAGTTCTTC
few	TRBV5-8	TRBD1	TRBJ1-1	CASSRQGVNTEAFF	TGTGCCAGCAGCAGACAGGGGGTGAACACTGAAGCTTTCTTT
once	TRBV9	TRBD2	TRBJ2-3	CASSVAGGLSTDTQYF	TGTGCCAGCAGCGTAGCTGGGGGACTATCCACAGATACGCAGTATTTT
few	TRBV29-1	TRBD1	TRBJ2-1	CSAQDRNEQFF	TGCAGCGCTCAGGACAGGAATGAGCAGTTCTTC
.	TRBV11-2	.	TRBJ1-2	CASSLAGHLYGYTF	TGTGCCAGCAGCTTAGCCGGACACCTCTATGGCTACACCTTC
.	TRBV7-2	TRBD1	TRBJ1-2	CASSFVGDRGRGYTF	TGTGCCAGCAGCTTTGTCGGGGACAGGGGTCGTGGCTACACCTTC
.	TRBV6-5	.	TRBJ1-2	CASSYSYRAANYGYTF	TGTGCCAGCAGTTACTCATACAGGGCTGCTAACTATGGCTACACCTTC
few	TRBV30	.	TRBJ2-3	CACQGPTSTDTQYF	TGTGCCTGTCAGGGTCCGACTAGCACAGATACGCAGTATTTT
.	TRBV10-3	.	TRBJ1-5	CAISAEDGNQPQHF	TGTGCCATCAGCGCCGAGGATGGCAATCAGCCCCAGCATTTT
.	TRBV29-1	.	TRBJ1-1	CSLQMTGNTEAFF	TGCAGCCTTCAGATGACGGGGAACACTGAAGCTTTCTTT
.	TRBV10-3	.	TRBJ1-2	CAISESLRGNRMNYGYTF	TGTGCCATCAGTGAGTCCTTAAGGGGAAACAGGATGAACTATGGCTACACCTTC
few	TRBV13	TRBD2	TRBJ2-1	CASSYRPPSGGYNEQFF	TGTGCCAGCAGTTACCGTCCCCCTAGCGGGGGTTACAATGAGCAGTTCTTC
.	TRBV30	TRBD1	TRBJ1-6	CAWRPLGTVNSPLHF	TGTGCCTGGAGGCCACTCGGGACAGTTAATTCACCCCTCCACTTT
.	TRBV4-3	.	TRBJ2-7	CASSQATGQGYEQYF	TGCGCCAGCAGCCAAGCGACCGGGCAGGGCTACGAGCAGTACTTC
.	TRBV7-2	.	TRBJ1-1	CASSSLTTGSNTEAFF	TGTGCCAGCAGCTCCCTCACGACAGGCTCTAACACTGAAGCTTTCTTT
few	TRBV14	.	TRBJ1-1	CASSHRTGGHTEAFF	TGTGCCAGCAGCCATCGAACCGGGGGACACACTGAAGCTTTCTTT
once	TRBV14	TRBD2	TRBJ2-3	CASSQDLILAGMIDTQYF	TGTGCCAGCAGCCAAGATCTTATCCTAGCGGGGATGATAGATACGCAGTATTTT
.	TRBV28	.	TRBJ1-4	CASSSSQGWNEKLFF	TGTGCCAGCAGTTCTAGCCAGGGGTGGAATGAAAAACTGTTTTTT
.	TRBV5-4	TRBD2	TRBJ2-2	CASSQGLAMNTGELFF	TGTGCCAGCAGCCAAGGACTAGCGATGAACACCGGGGAGCTGTTTTTT
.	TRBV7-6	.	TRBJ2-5	CASSLGGGRETQYF	TGTGCCAGCAGCTTAGGAGGGGGTCGGGAGACCCAGTACTTC
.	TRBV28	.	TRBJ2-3	CASSSTRVGSTDTQYF	TGTGCCAGCAGCTCGACTAGAGTAGGGAGCACAGATACGCAGTATTTT
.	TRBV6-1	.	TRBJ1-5	CASSEPVRSNQPQHF	TGTGCCAGCAGTGAACCGGTGAGGAGCAATCAGCCCCAGCATTTT
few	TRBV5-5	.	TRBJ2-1	CASSLVRAGNEQFF	TGTGCCAGCAGCTTGGTGCGGGCGGGTAATGAGCAGTTCTTC
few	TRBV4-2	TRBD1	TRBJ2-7	CASSHPSVPVQGGSYEQYF	TGTGCCAGCAGCCACCCCAGTGTCCCCGTACAGGGGGGTTCCTACGAGCAGTACTTC
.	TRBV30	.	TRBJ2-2	CALGTGGRAGELFF	TGTGCCCTCGGGACAGGCGGGAGGGCCGGGGAGCTGTTTTTT
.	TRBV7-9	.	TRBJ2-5	CSSSSGRETQYF	TGTTCCAGCAGCTCAGGAAGGGAGACCCAGTACTTC
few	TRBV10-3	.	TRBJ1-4	CAISESGQSNEKLFF	TGTGCCATCAGTGAGTCAGGACAATCTAATGAAAAACTGTTTTTT
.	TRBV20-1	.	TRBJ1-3	CSVRHGNTIYF	TGCAGTGTTCGACATGGAAACACCATATATTTT
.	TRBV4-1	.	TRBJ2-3	CASSQFFGTDTQYF	TGCGCCAGCAGCCAATTTTTCGGCACAGATACGCAGTATTTT
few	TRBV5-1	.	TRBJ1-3	CASSSDISGGNTIYF	TGCGCCAGCAGCTCCGACATCTCAGGGGGAAACACCATATATTTT